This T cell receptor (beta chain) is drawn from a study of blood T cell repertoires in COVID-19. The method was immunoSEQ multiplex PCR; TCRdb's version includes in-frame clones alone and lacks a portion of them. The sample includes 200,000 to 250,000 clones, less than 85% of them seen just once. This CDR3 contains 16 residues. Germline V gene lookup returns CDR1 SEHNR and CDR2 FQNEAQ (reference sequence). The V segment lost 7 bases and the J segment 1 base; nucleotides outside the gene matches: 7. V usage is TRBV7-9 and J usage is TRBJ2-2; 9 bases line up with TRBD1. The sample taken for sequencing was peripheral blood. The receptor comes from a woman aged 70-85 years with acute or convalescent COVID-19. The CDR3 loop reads CASNPPGQGNTGELFF. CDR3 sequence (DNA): TGTGCCAGCAACCCCCCGGGACAGGGGAACACCGGGGAGCTGTTTTTT. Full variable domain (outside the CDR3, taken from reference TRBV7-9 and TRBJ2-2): DTGVSQNPRHKITKRGQNVTFRCDPISEHNRLYWYRQTLGQGPEFLTYFQNEAQLEKSRLLSDRFSAERPKGSFSTLEIQRTEQGDSAMYLCASNPPGQGNTGELFFGEGSRLTVL.